Listed here are 21 T cell receptor beta chains from one sample, sequenced in a study of blood T cell repertoires in COVID-19. TCRdb's table, derived via immunoSEQ multiplex PCR, lists solely in-frame clones and lacks some. The profile shows about 75,000 clones, around nine tenths of them singletons. Source material: peripheral blood. The receptors originated from a human donor in a cohort sampled during active COVID-19.

V usage is TRBV10-3 and J usage is TRBJ1-4; 8 nucleotides line up with TRBD1. CDR3 length equals 14 residues. In germline, CDR1 is ENHRY, CDR2 SYGVKD. Trimming cost V 5 bases and J 1 base; bases outside gene matches: 0. The CDR3 protein is CAISTGGTNEKLFF. In DNA form, the CDR3 reads TGTGCCATCAGTACAGGGGGAACTAATGAAAAACTGTTTTTT.

V usage is TRBV2 and J usage is TRBJ1-1, with D unclear. The CDR3 extends over 13 amino acids. Germline CDR1 SNHLY, CDR2 FYNNEI. V was clipped by 4 bases and J by 4 bases, with 10 bases between them. The CDR3 loop reads CASSGLLLTEAFF. The CDR3 nucleotides are TGTGCCAGCAGTGGACTCCTCCTCACTGAAGCTTTCTTT.

V gene TRBV5-1 combines with J gene TRBJ2-6; 7 bases align to TRBD1. CDR3 size: 19 residues. Germline assignment: CDR1 SGHRS and CDR2 YFSETQ. V lost 2 bases and J lost 0; bases outside the gene matches: 11. DNA for the CDR3: TGCGCCAGCAGCTTAGGGGGACAGTTTTTTTTCTCTGGGGCCAACGTCCTGACTTTC. It encodes CASSLGGQFFFSGANVLTF.

The rearrangement joins TRBV11-3 to TRBJ2-2; 7 positions match TRBD2. This CDR3 is built from 16 residues. Germline trimming cut 1 base from V and 3 bases from J; bases unmatched to any gene: 5. The germline CDR1 and CDR2 sequences are SGHNT and YENEEA. The CDR3: CASSLGLREDTGELFF. The CDR3 DNA sequence: TGTGCCAGCAGCTTAGGTCTCCGGGAGGACACCGGGGAGCTGTTTTTT.

V is TRBV18 and J is TRBJ2-2, with D possibly being TRBD2 (5 bases). The V gene lost 3 bases and the J gene lost 5 bases, with 16 bases spanning the gap. This CDR3 contains 16 residues. The germline V gene encodes CDR1 KGHSH and CDR2 LQKENI. This chain's CDR3 is CASSPMQSPGTGELFF. The CDR3 DNA reads as TGTGCCAGCTCACCGATGCAGTCCCCGGGGACCGGGGAGCTGTTTTTT.

Only one count was recorded for this clone. The rearrangement joins TRBV10-3 to TRBJ2-1, with 11 bases aligning to TRBD2. V shed 0 bases and J 9 bases; nucleotides not matched to a gene: 4. CDR3 size: 15 residues. CDR1 is ENHRY, CDR2 SYGVKD, per germline. The DNA of the CDR3 is TGTGCCATCAGTGAGTCACGACTAGCGGGGACTGAGCAGTTCTTC. It codes for CAISESRLAGTEQFF.

This clone came up a few times. The chain uses TRBV29-1 and TRBJ1-1; D possibly corresponds to TRBD1 (6 bases). Trimming removed 4 bases at V and 4 bases at J, with 16 bases between. Germline V gene data show CDR1 as SQVTM and CDR2 as ANQGSEA. The CDR3 covers 14 residues. The CDR3, as DNA: TGCAGCGTTGTTTTAGTCGGACAGTCCACTGAAGCTTTCTTT. It yields the protein CSVVLVGQSTEAFF.

The genes are TRBV11-2 and TRBJ2-7; 13 nucleotides agree with TRBD2. Trimming at V came to 4 bases and at J to 1 base, leaving 13 bases not matched to a gene. Germline assignment: CDR1 SGHAT and CDR2 FQNNGV. This CDR3 contains 19 residues. This chain's CDR3 is CASSYAGTSGVYLSYEQYF. The CDR3 coding sequence is TGTGCCAGCAGCTACGCCGGGACTAGCGGGGTATATTTGTCCTACGAGCAGTACTTC. Based on the CDR3 plus reference TRBV11-2 and TRBJ2-7, the full variable domain is EAGVAQSPRYKIIEKRQSVAFWCNPISGHATLYWYQQILGQGPKLLIQFQNNGVVDDSQLPKDRFSAERLKGVDSTLKIQPAKLEDSAVYLCASSYAGTSGVYLSYEQYFGPGTRLTVT.

The chain recombines TRBV29-1 with TRBJ1-5; D is unclear. This CDR3 has 13 amino acids. Germline assignment: CDR1 SQVTM and CDR2 ANQGSEA. Trimming cost V 7 bases and J 4 bases, with 14 bases left between them. The CDR3 nucleotides read TGCAGCGCCCTCGAGGGTTTGAATCAGCCCCAGCATTTT. As protein: CSALEGLNQPQHF.

The chain couples TRBV6-5 to TRBJ2-3; TRBD2 is a possible D gene (5 bases). V was clipped by 1 base and J by 2 bases, with 10 bases between them. The CDR3 extends over 15 amino acids. Per germline, CDR1 MNHEY and CDR2 SVGAGI. The CDR3 nucleotides are TGTGCCAGCAGTTACTTCGGGGAGCCCACAGATACGCAGTATTTT. Translating it yields CASSYFGEPTDTQYF.

The J gene is TRBJ2-7, the V gene TRBV18; D gene unclear. Between the trimmed V and J ends, which lost 0 bases and 2 bases, there was a span of 8 bases. CDR1 and CDR2 from the germline V gene are KGHSH and LQKENI. The length of the CDR3 is 14 residues. This chain's CDR3 is CASSPPGRTYEQYF. Written as DNA, the CDR3 is TGTGCCAGCTCACCACCGGGCAGGACCTACGAGCAGTACTTC.

V is TRBV5-1 and J is TRBJ2-2; D is perhaps TRBD1 (5 bases). Germline CDR1 is SGHRS and CDR2 is YFSETQ. This CDR3 contains 16 residues. V was shortened by 0 bases and J by 4 bases, with 13 bases between the two germline ends. CDR3 in DNA: TGCGCCAGCAGCTTGGGTGCCGTGGGGCCCACCGGGGAGCTGTTTTTT. Its protein product is CASSLGAVGPTGELFF. The whole variable domain, filled in from reference TRBV5-1 and TRBJ2-2, reads KAGVTQTPRYLIKTRGQQVTLSCSPISGHRSVSWYQQTPGQGLQFLFEYFSETQRNKGNFPGRFSGRQFSNSRSEMNVSTLELGDSALYLCASSLGAVGPTGELFFGEGSRLTVL.

The CDR3 DNA follows: TGTGCCAGCAGCGTAGGGGGAGTGAACACTGAAGCTTTCTTT. Its protein is CASSVGGVNTEAFF. The V gene is TRBV9, the J gene TRBJ1-1; D ambiguous. The germline V gene encodes CDR1 SGDLS and CDR2 YYNGEE. The V and J ends lost 0 bases and 0 bases respectively, with 6 bases between them. This CDR3 contains 14 residues.

The J gene is TRBJ2-4, the V gene TRBV11-2, with 10 bases fitting TRBD2. This CDR3 comprises 15 residues. CDR1 is SGHAT and CDR2 is FQNNGV in the germline V gene. With 5 bases clipped from V and 4 bases from J, the junction kept 5 bases outside the gene matches. The CDR3 DNA follows: TGTGCCAGCAGCGGGAGCGGGGGGGGTAAAAACATTCAGTACTTC. This encodes CASSGSGGGKNIQYF.

The CDR3 bases are TGTGCCAGCAGTGAACTAGCGGGGGGGCCTAATGAGCAGTTCTTC. It encodes CASSELAGGPNEQFF. The chain uses TRBV2 and TRBJ2-1; TRBD2 aligns across 12 bases. CDR1 is SNHLY, CDR2 FYNNEI, per germline. V lost 2 bases, J lost 7 bases, and 3 bases stayed unmatched. CDR3 length equals 15 residues.

The chain joins TRBV4-3 to TRBJ1-1; D is ambiguous. V was cut by 1 base and J by 5 bases, with 11 bases left in between. The CDR3 runs to 14 residues. Germline CDR1 and CDR2: LGHNA and YSLEER. The CDR3 nucleotides are TGCGCCAGCAGCCAAGCCGCCCCGGGAACTGAAGCTTTCTTT. Translating it yields CASSQAAPGTEAFF.

The chain recombines TRBV5-1 with TRBJ1-6, with D possibly TRBD1 on 5 matching bases. Germline CDR1 SGHRS, CDR2 YFSETQ. This CDR3 has 16 amino acids. Trimming cost V 3 bases and J 4 bases, with 14 bases left between them. CDR3 in DNA: TGCGCCAGCAGCTCGCGGGGCGGGGGATATAATTCACCCCTCCACTTT. Translating it yields CASSSRGGGYNSPLHF.

V and J are TRBV18 and TRBJ1-5; 8 nucleotides agree with TRBD1. With 3 bases clipped from V and 7 bases from J, the junction kept 11 bases outside the gene matches. CDR3 length: 16 residues. Germline CDR1 and CDR2: KGHSH and LQKENI. DNA of the CDR3: TGTGCCAGCTCACCCCCCGGGACAGGCCAGGGGCAGCCCCAGCATTTT. Translation gives CASSPPGTGQGQPQHF.

This clone has a single count. This chain links TRBV4-1 with TRBJ2-1; TRBD1 might be the D (6 bases). V lost 0 bases, J lost 4 bases, and 7 bases lay in between. This CDR3 comprises 14 residues. Per the germline V gene, CDR1 is MGHRA and CDR2 is YSYEKL. The CDR3 region has the DNA TGCGCCAGCAGCCAAGAAGACAGGTACAATGAGCAGTTCTTC. Protein sequence: CASSQEDRYNEQFF.

The gene calls are TRBV30 and TRBJ2-7; 7 bases are shared with TRBD1. CDR3 length: 13 amino acids. Trimming took 3 bases from V and 2 from J; bases not matched to a gene: 4. Germline assignment: CDR1 GTSNPN and CDR2 SVGIG (reference sequence). The CDR3 DNA reads TGTGCCTGGAGCAAGACAGGGCCCTACGAGCAGTACTTC. This gives the protein CAWSKTGPYEQYF.

This chain links TRBV28 with TRBJ2-7; 8 positions agree with TRBD1. The V segment lost 5 bases and the J segment 9 bases; nucleotides outside the gene matches: 6. Germline V lookup: CDR1 MDHEN, CDR2 SYDVKM. The length of the CDR3 is 12 residues. DNA of the CDR3: TGTGCCAGCAGTAGGGACAGGTTATGGCAGTACTTC. Its translation: CASSRDRLWQYF.